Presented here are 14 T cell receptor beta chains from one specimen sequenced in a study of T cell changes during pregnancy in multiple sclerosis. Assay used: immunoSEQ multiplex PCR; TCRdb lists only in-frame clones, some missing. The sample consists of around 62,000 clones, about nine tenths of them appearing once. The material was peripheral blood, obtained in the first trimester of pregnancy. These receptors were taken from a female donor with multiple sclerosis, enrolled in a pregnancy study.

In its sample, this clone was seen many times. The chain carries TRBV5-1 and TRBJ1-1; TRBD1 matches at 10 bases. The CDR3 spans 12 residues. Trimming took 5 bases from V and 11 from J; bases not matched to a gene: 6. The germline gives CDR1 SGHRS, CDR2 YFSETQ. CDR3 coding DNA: TGCGCCAGCAGGGAAGGGACAGGGGTTGCTTTCTTT. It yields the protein CASREGTGVAFF.

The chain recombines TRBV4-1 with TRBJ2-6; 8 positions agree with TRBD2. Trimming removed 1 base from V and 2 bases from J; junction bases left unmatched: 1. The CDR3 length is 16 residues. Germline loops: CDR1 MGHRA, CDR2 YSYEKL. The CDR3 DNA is TGCGCCAGCAGCCAAGGGACTAGCACTGGGGCCAACGTCCTGACTTTC. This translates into CASSQGTSTGANVLTF.

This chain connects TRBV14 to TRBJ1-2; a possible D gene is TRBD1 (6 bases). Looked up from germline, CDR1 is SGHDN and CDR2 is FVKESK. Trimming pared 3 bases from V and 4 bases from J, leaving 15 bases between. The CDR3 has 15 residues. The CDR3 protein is CASSHSREGVYGYTF. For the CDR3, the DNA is TGTGCCAGCAGCCATTCTAGGGAGGGGGTCTATGGCTACACCTTC.

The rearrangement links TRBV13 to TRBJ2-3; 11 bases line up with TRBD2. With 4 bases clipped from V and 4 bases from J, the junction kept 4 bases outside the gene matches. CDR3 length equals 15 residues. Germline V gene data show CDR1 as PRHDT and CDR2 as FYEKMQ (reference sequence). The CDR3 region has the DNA TGTGCCAGCAGCTCACTTAGCGGGGGGGCAGATACGCAGTATTTT. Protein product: CASSSLSGGADTQYF.

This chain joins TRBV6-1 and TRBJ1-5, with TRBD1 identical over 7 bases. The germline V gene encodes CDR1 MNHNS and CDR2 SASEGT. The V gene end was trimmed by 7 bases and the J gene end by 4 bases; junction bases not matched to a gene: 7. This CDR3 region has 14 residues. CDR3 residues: CASMRTGPNQPQHF. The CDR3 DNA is TGTGCCAGCATGAGGACAGGTCCTAATCAGCCCCAGCATTTT.

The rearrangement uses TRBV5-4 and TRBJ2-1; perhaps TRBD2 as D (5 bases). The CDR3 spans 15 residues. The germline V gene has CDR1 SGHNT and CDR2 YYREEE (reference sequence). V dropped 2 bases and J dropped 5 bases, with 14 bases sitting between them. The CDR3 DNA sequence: TGTGCCAGCAGCTTCTTACTAGATCCCAACAATGAGCAGTTCTTC. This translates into CASSFLLDPNNEQFF.

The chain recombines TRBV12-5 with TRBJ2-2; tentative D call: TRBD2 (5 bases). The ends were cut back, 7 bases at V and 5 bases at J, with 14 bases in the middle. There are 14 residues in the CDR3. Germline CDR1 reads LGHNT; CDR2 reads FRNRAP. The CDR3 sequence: CASERVLKTGELFF. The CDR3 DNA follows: TGTGCTAGTGAGAGGGTGTTGAAAACCGGGGAGCTGTTTTTT.

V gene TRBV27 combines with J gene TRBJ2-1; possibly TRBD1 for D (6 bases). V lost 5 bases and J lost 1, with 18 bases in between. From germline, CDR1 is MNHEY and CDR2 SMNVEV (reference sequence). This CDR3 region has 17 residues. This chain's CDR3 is CASSTMTQGRSYNEQFF. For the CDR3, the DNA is TGTGCCAGCAGTACTATGACTCAGGGGAGATCCTACAATGAGCAGTTCTTC.

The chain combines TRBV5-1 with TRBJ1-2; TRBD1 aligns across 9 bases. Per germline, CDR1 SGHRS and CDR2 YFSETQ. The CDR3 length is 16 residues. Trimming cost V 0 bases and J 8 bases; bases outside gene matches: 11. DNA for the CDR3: TGCGCCAGCAGCTTGGGGGTTTCACAGGGGGCTAACGGCTACACCTTC. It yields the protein CASSLGVSQGANGYTF.

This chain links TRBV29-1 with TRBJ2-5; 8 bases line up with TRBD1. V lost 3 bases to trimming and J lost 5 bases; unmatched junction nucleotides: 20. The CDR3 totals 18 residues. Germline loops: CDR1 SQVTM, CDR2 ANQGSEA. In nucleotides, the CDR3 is TGCAGCGTTGAGGGCCTGTATTCTTCGGGACAGGTCGGGGAGACCCAGTACTTC. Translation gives CSVEGLYSSGQVGETQYF.

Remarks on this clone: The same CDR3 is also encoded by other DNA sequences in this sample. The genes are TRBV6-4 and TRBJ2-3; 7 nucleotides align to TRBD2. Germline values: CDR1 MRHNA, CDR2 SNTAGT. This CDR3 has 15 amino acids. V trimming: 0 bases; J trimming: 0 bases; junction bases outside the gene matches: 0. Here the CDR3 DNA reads TGTGCCAGCAGTGACTCAGCGGGGAGCACAGATACGCAGTATTTT. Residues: CASSDSAGSTDTQYF.

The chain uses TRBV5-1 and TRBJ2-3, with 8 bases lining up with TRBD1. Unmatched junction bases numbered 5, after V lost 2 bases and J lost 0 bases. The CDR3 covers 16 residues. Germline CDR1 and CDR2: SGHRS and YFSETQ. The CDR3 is CASSFQGAASTDTQYF. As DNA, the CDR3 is TGCGCCAGCAGCTTCCAGGGGGCGGCGAGCACAGATACGCAGTATTTT.

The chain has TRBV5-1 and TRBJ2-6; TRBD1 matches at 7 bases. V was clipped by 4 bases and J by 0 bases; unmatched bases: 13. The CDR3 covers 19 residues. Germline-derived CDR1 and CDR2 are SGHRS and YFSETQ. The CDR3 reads CASSRALTGKSSGANVLTF. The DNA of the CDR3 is TGCGCCAGCAGCCGGGCTTTGACAGGGAAGAGCTCTGGGGCCAACGTCCTGACTTTC.

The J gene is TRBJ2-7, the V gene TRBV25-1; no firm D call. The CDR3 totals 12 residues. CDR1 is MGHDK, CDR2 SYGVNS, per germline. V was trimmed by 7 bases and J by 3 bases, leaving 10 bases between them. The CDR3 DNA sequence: TGTGCCAGCATTTCACCCTACTACGAGCAGTACTTC. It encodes CASISPYYEQYF.